This T cell receptor beta chain was recorded in a study of beta chain features in type 1 diabetes. General study points: A moderate, significant TCRB CDR3 shortening appeared in type 1 diabetes across four CD4+ subsets.

Trimming cost V 7 bases and J 1 base; bases outside gene matches: 6. Germline V gives CDR1 SGHAT, CDR2 FQNNGV. This CDR3 has 15 residues. Purity exceeding 98% was reached by all sorted populations. Expressed TCRB transcripts were sequenced after all isolated RNA was converted to cDNA. Only in-frame clones appear in the TCRdb table, and some are missing; sequencing was by immunoSEQ multiplex PCR. The sample shows 95,000 to 150,000 clones, about a sixth of them seen only once. Details on this clone: Its target is unknown.

The V call is TRBV11-2, the J call TRBJ2-5; 10 bases fit TRBD1. The sample taken for sequencing was central memory CD4+ T cells from blood. The origin of this receptor is a man aged 30 to 39 with type 1 diabetes. CDR3 protein: CASTMTGGLQETQYF. CDR3 bases: TGTGCCAGCACCATGACAGGGGGCCTCCAAGAGACCCAGTACTTC. The variable domain in full, completed from reference TRBV11-2 and TRBJ2-5, reads EAGVAQSPRYKIIEKRQSVAFWCNPISGHATLYWYQQILGQGPKLLIQFQNNGVVDDSQLPKDRFSAERLKGVDSTLKIQPAKLEDSAVYLCASTMTGGLQETQYFGPGTRLLVL.